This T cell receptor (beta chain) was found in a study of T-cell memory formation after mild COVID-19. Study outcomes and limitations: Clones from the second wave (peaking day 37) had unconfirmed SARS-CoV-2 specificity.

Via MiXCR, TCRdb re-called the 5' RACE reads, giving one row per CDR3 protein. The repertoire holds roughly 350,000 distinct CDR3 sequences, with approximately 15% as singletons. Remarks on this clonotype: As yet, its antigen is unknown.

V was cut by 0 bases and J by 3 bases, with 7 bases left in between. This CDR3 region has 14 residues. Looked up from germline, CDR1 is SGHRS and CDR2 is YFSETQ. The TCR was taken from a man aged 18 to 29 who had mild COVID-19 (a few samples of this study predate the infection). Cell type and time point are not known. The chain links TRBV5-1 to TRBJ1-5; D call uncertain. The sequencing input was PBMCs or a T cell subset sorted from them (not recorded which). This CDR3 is CASSLVPDNQPQHF. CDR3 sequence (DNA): TGCGCCAGCAGCTTGGTGCCAGACAATCAGCCCCAGCATTTT.